This T cell receptor beta chain was identified during a study of blood T cell repertoires in COVID-19. Study background: Collection of acute and convalescent COVID-19 samples took place in the United States, Italy and Spain.

Notes on this clone: This CDR3 is also generated by other DNA sequences in the sample.

TCRdb keeps only in-frame clones here, not all; method: immunoSEQ multiplex PCR. The sample consists of 270,000 or so clones, around nine tenths of them appearing once. The V end was cut by 4 bases, the J end by 7 bases, with 11 bases between. This CDR3 region has 11 residues. Germline lookup yields CDR1 DFQATT and CDR2 SNEGSKA (reference sequence). Sequencing used peripheral blood. This TCR was sampled from a man in his forties with active or convalescent COVID-19. The chain has TRBV20-1 and TRBJ2-7; D is uncertain. The CDR3 coding sequence is TGCAGTGCTAAGGCCGGGTTTGAGCAGTACTTC. It specifies CSAKAGFEQYF.